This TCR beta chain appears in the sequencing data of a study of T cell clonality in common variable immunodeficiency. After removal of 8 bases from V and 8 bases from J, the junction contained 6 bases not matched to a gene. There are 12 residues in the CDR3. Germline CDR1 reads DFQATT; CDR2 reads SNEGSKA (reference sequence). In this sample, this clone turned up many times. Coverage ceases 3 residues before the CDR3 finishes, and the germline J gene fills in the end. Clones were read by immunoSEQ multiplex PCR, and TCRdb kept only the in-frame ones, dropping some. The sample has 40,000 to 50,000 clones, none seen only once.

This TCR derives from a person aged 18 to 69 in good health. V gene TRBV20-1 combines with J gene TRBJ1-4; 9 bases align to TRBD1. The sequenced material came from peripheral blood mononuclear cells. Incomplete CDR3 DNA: TGCAGTCTACAGGGGGCGCGAGAAAAA. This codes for CSLQGAREK. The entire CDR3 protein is CSLQGAREKLFF.